The entry below gives a single T cell receptor beta chain sequence along with its context. Its antigen is undetermined. The record originates from a study of cytomegalovirus exposure and HLA in healthy donors. Overall study findings and caveats: Apparent HLA restriction characterized most CMV-associated TCR beta chains in a later analysis.

In the PCR, 60 Vbeta and 13 Jbeta primers were used. The repertoire was sequenced with immunoSEQ multiplex PCR; TCRdb's copy has only in-frame clones and lacks some. The repertoire holds approximately 170,000 clones, with about 70% as singletons. Sequences were obtained from PBMCs. The TCR sequence derives from a woman between 18 and 29 years old in good health and CMV-seropositive.

The CDR3: CASSLAGVSPGELFF. The CDR3 bases are TGTGCCAGCAGCTTAGCGGGAGTTTCTCCCGGGGAGCTGTTTTTT. The chain joins TRBV6-1 to TRBJ2-2; TRBD2 matches at 9 bases. Germline V gene lookup returns CDR1 MNHNS and CDR2 SASEGT. The CDR3 has 15 residues. The V and J ends lost 6 bases and 6 bases, in that order; junction bases with no gene match: 8.